The 15 T cell receptor beta chains in this list originate from one sample, sequenced in a study of T cells in localized non-small cell lung cancer. Using immunoSEQ multiplex PCR, the repertoire was profiled, and TCRdb retains in-frame clones only, with some absent. The sample yields approximately 65,000 clones, about four fifths seen once. The specimen comprised PBMCs, sampled before any cancer treatment. These TCRs come from a man between 40 and 70 years old with stage II lung adenocarcinoma.

The chain uses TRBV6-5 and TRBJ2-5; tentatively, D is TRBD2 (6 bases). Looked up from germline, CDR1 is MNHEY and CDR2 is SVGAGI. V was cut by 6 bases and J by 4 bases, with 18 bases left in between. The CDR3 extends over 15 amino acids. CDR3 DNA: TGTGCCAGCAGGCCCGGGAGTCGGGTGAGAGAGACCCAGTACTTC. Translated, it gives CASRPGSRVRETQYF.

The chain joins TRBV7-8 to TRBJ2-6; tentatively, D is TRBD1 (5 bases). Germline lookup yields CDR1 SGHVS and CDR2 FQNEAQ. The CDR3 runs to 15 residues. V lost 3 bases and J 0 bases, leaving 6 bases between the germline ends. The DNA for the CDR3 is TGTGCCAGCAGCTTCGGACACTCTGGGGCCAACGTCCTGACTTTC. Protein product: CASSFGHSGANVLTF.

This rearrangement joins TRBV5-1 to TRBJ1-2; perhaps TRBD1 as D (5 bases). The CDR3 extends over 15 amino acids. CDR1 and CDR2 from the germline V gene are SGHRS and YFSETQ. V gave up 0 bases and J gave up 7 bases, with 16 bases separating them. The CDR3 nucleotides are TGCGCCAGCAGCTTGGGTGCGGCCAGGGCGGGTGGCTACACCTTC. Translating it yields CASSLGAARAGGYTF.

The V and J genes are TRBV2 and TRBJ1-2; a weak D match, TRBD1 (5 bases). From germline, CDR1 is SNHLY and CDR2 FYNNEI. CDR3 size: 16 residues. The V gene lost 4 bases and the J gene lost 2 bases, with 17 bases spanning the gap. CDR3 sequence reads: CASSGGVGNDNYGYTF. The CDR3 coding sequence is TGTGCCAGCAGTGGGGGGGTAGGGAATGACAACTATGGCTACACCTTC. Together with reference TRBV2 and TRBJ1-2, the CDR3 gives the full variable domain: EPEVTQTPSHQVTQMGQEVILRCVPISNHLYFYWYRQILGQKVEFLVSFYNNEISEKSEIFDDQFSVERPDGSNFTLKIRSTKLEDSAMYFCASSGGVGNDNYGYTFGSGTRLTVV.

The V gene is TRBV5-4, the J gene TRBJ2-1; TRBD1 is a possible D gene (6 bases). Trimming pared 3 bases from V and 5 bases from J, leaving 15 bases between. The V gene's germline CDR1 is SGHNT and CDR2 YYREEE (reference sequence). The CDR3 covers 15 residues. The CDR3 region has the DNA TGTGCCAGCAGCTCGGCAGGGGAGCAAAACAATGAGCAGTTCTTC. This codes for CASSSAGEQNNEQFF.

The chain uses TRBV7-9 and TRBJ2-7, with 8 bases matching TRBD1. Per the germline V gene, CDR1 is SEHNR and CDR2 is FQNEAQ (reference sequence). Trimming cost V 5 bases and J 6 bases; bases outside gene matches: 3. The length of the CDR3 is 12 residues. The CDR3 DNA sequence: TGTGCCAGCAGCGCCGACAGGGGCGAGCAGTACTTC. Amino acids: CASSADRGEQYF.

This chain links TRBV30 with TRBJ1-1; D perhaps matches TRBD1 (6 bases). Germline assignment: CDR1 GTSNPN and CDR2 SVGIG (reference sequence). Between the trimmed V and J ends, which lost 1 base and 1 base, there was a span of 7 bases. The CDR3 is made up of 13 amino acids. CDR3 in DNA: TGTGCCTGGAGTGCGGACAGGAACACTGAAGCTTTCTTT. Amino acids: CAWSADRNTEAFF.

The V gene is TRBV5-1, the J gene TRBJ1-1; no clear D. This CDR3 is 15 amino acids long. V lost 1 base, J lost 4 bases, and 14 bases lay in between. Germline V CDR1 and CDR2: SGHRS, YFSETQ. CDR3 bases: TGCGCCAGCAGCTTGACAGTAGGGCGGAGCACTGAAGCTTTCTTT. Amino acids: CASSLTVGRSTEAFF.

The V and J genes are TRBV27 and TRBJ2-7; 10 bases are a match to TRBD2. The CDR3 runs 20 residues. The V and J ends lost 5 bases and 3 bases, in that order; junction bases with no gene match: 22. Germline CDR1 is MNHEY and CDR2 is SMNVEV (reference sequence). The DNA of the CDR3 is TGTGCCAGCAGTCCACCGACCGTGGCTAGCGGGAGTTCCCTTCGCTACGAGCAGTACTTC. This encodes CASSPPTVASGSSLRYEQYF.

The chain is built from TRBV5-1 and TRBJ2-5; D not certain. CDR1 SGHRS and CDR2 YFSETQ come from the germline V gene. This CDR3 contains 11 residues. Trimming cost V 2 bases and J 1 base, with 0 bases left between them. Written as DNA, the CDR3 is TGCGCCAGCAGCTTCCAAGAGACCCAGTACTTC. Its protein product is CASSFQETQYF.

This chain joins TRBV5-4 and TRBJ2-3; 9 bases map to TRBD2. The CDR3 sequence is 15 residues long. V lost 6 bases and J lost 2; bases outside the gene matches: 7. Germline loops: CDR1 SGHNT, CDR2 YYREEE (reference sequence). Here the CDR3 reads CASTPGLAFTDTQYF. As DNA, the CDR3 is TGTGCCAGCACCCCGGGACTAGCATTCACAGATACGCAGTATTTT. The variable domain in full, completed from reference TRBV5-4 and TRBJ2-3, reads ETGVTQSPTHLIKTRGQQVTLRCSSQSGHNTVSWYQQALGQGPQFIFQYYREEENGRGNFPPRFSGLQFPNYSSELNVNALELDDSALYLCASTPGLAFTDTQYFGPGTRLTVL.

V usage is TRBV15 and J usage is TRBJ1-3, with D uncertain. The V gene's germline CDR1 is LNHNV and CDR2 YYDKDF (reference sequence). The CDR3 covers 12 residues. With 1 base removed from V and 9 bases from J, the gap between germline ends came to 7 bases. As DNA, the CDR3 is TGTGCCACCAGCAGAGCGACCGGCACCATATATTTT. Translation gives CATSRATGTIYF.

The chain combines TRBV19 with TRBJ1-5; no clear D. CDR3 size: 15 residues. The germline CDR1 and CDR2 sequences are LNHDA and SQIVND (reference sequence). Trimming stripped 5 bases from V and 2 bases from J, with 13 bases between. CDR3 nucleotides: TGTGCCAGTAGTTTGGGTAGGCAAGGCAATCAGCCCCAGCATTTT. Its protein product is CASSLGRQGNQPQHF.

The chain uses TRBV5-4 and TRBJ2-1, with 7 bases fitting TRBD2. CDR3 length: 16 amino acids. Germline lookup yields CDR1 SGHNT and CDR2 YYREEE (reference sequence). After removal of 3 bases from V and 4 bases from J, the junction contained 10 bases not matched to a gene. The CDR3 DNA reads as TGTGCCAGCAGCTCCCTGGCAGCGGGAATGTACAATGAGCAGTTCTTC. Protein product: CASSSLAAGMYNEQFF.

V and J are TRBV18 and TRBJ2-2, with D possibly TRBD2 on 6 matching bases. Germline V gene lookup returns CDR1 KGHSH and CDR2 LQKENI. V shed 2 bases and J shed 0 bases, with 13 bases lying between them. The CDR3 runs to 17 residues. The CDR3 DNA reads TGTGCCAGCTCACCATCTTGGTCGGGAGCGAACACCGGGGAGCTGTTTTTT. It translates to CASSPSWSGANTGELFF.